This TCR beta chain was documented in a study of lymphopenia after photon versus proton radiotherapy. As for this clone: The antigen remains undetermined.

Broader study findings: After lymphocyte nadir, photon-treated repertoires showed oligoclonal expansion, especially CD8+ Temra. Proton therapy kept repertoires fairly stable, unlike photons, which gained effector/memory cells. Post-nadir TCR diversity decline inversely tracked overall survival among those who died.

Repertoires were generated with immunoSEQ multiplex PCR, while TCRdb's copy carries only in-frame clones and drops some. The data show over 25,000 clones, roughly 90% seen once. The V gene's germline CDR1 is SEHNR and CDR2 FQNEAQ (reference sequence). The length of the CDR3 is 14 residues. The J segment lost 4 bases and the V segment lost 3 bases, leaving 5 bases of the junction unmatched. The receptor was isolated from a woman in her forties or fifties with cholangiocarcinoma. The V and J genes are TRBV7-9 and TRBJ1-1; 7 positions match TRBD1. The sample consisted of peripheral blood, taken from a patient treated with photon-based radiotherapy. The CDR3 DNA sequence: TGTGCCAGCAGCTTTCGAGGGGGCGGCACTGAAGCTTTCTTT. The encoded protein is CASSFRGGGTEAFF.